The 18 T cell receptor beta chains presented below share a single source sample, sequenced in a study of shared clonotypes between healthy human individuals. Only in-frame clones appear in the TCRdb table, and some are missing; sequencing was by immunoSEQ multiplex PCR. The data show under 1,900,000 clones, with about 98.5% seen just once and 0.36% held by the top ten. The sequencing sample was made of naive CD4+ T cells sorted from blood. Noted subset: CD45RA+ positively selected. The receptors come from a man aged 25-40 years in good health.

About this clone itself: One end of the junction does not line up with germline, which may come from a read error. The chain carries TRBV15 and TRBJ2-1; TRBD1 matches at 11 bases. CDR1 and CDR2 (germline): LNHNV, YYDKDF (reference sequence). This CDR3 has 17 residues. The CDR3 loop reads CATSRGPGGQGDKEQFF. The CDR3 DNA reads as TGTGCCACCAGCAGAGGCCCAGGGGGACAGGGGGACAAGGAGCAGTTCTTC.

The chain couples TRBV28 to TRBJ2-6; a possible D gene is TRBD2 (5 bases). Trimming left V 1 base short and J 0 bases short, with 16 bases between. The germline CDR1 and CDR2 sequences are MDHEN and SYDVKM. The CDR3 consists of 19 residues. The CDR3 reads CASSLSPPGSFSGANVLTF. In DNA form, the CDR3 reads TGTGCCAGCAGTTTATCCCCCCCGGGAAGCTTCTCTGGGGCCAACGTCCTGACTTTC.

Regarding this clone: Other nucleotide sequences from this sample produce the same CDR3. The genes are TRBV5-1 and TRBJ2-7, with D possibly being TRBD1 (6 bases). V dropped 4 bases and J dropped 1 base, with 12 bases sitting between them. CDR3 size: 14 residues. CDR1 is SGHRS, CDR2 YFSETQ, per germline. The CDR3 loop reads CASSPRTDSYEQYF. The DNA of the CDR3 is TGCGCCAGCAGCCCCCGGACAGATTCCTACGAGCAGTACTTC.

The V and J genes are TRBV7-5 and TRBJ1-4. TRBV7-5 is given as a pseudogene. The CDR3 spans 16 residues. The chain's CDR3 is CVRSPRRGSENEKLFF. CDR3 in DNA: TGTGTCAGAAGCCCAAGACGAGGGAGCGAAAATGAAAAACTGTTTTTT.

The chain has TRBV10-1 and TRBJ2-7, with D unclear. CDR3 size: 15 residues. Trimming took off 3 bases at V and 5 bases at J, with 17 bases between the two ends. The germline CDR1 and CDR2 sequences are WNHNN and SYGVQD (reference sequence). The CDR3 loop reads CASSEGQANSHEQYF. The CDR3 DNA reads TGCGCCAGCAGTGAAGGCCAGGCCAATTCGCACGAGCAGTACTTC.

This clone occurred once. The CDR3 is CASSSRAGTVVYEQYF. CDR3 DNA: TGTGCCAGCAGCTCGCGCGCCGGGACAGTAGTTTACGAGCAGTACTTC. This rearrangement joins TRBV7-9 to TRBJ2-7, with 7 bases aligning to TRBD1. The germline V gene encodes CDR1 SEHNR and CDR2 FQNEAQ (reference sequence). The CDR3 consists of 16 residues. Trimming removed 4 bases from V and 4 bases from J; junction bases left unmatched: 13.

This chain uses TRBV9 with TRBJ2-6; no firm D call. With 0 bases removed from V and 0 bases from J, the gap between germline ends came to 13 bases. Germline V gives CDR1 SGDLS, CDR2 YYNGEE. This CDR3 contains 18 residues. Here the CDR3 reads CASSVEASPSSGANVLTF. DNA of the CDR3: TGTGCCAGCAGCGTAGAGGCCTCCCCTAGCTCTGGGGCCAACGTCCTGACTTTC.

The chain employs TRBV7-9 and TRBJ2-7, with D possibly TRBD1 on 6 matching bases. Germline lookup yields CDR1 SEHNR and CDR2 FQNEAQ (reference sequence). The CDR3 loop spans 14 amino acids. The V end was cut by 5 bases, the J end by 0 bases, with 11 bases between. The CDR3 loop is CASSLQGSSYEQYF. The CDR3 bases are TGTGCCAGCAGCCTCCAGGGGAGCTCCTACGAGCAGTACTTC.

The rearrangement uses TRBV7-6 and TRBJ2-1; 10 bases align to TRBD2. J was trimmed by 3 bases and V by 6 bases; bases with no gene match: 5. From germline, CDR1 is SGHVS and CDR2 FNYEAQ. This CDR3 is built from 15 residues. Here the CDR3 reads CASRPLAGVYNEQFF. Written as DNA, the CDR3 is TGTGCCAGCAGACCCCTAGCGGGAGTCTACAATGAGCAGTTCTTC.

The chain uses TRBV18 and TRBJ2-7, with TRBD2 matching over 7 bases. The V segment lost 0 bases and the J segment 5 bases; nucleotides outside the gene matches: 10. The germline gives CDR1 KGHSH, CDR2 LQKENI. CDR3 length equals 16 residues. Here the CDR3 reads CASSPPVVAGVDEQYF. CDR3 bases: TGTGCCAGCTCACCACCGGTGGTCGCGGGAGTAGACGAGCAGTACTTC.

V is TRBV15 and J is TRBJ2-2; D gene unclear. Trimming shortened V by 4 bases and J by 6 bases, and 6 bases separated the two germline ends. The CDR3 sequence is 12 residues long. From germline, CDR1 is LNHNV and CDR2 YYDKDF (reference sequence). The CDR3 DNA follows: TGTGCCACCAGCACCGGGTCCGGGGAGCTGTTTTTT. Translating it yields CATSTGSGELFF. The full variable domain, its missing parts supplied by reference TRBV15 and TRBJ2-2, is DAMVIQNPRYQVTQFGKPVTLSCSQTLNHNVMYWYQQKSSQAPKLLFHYYDKDFNNEADTPDNFQSRRPNTSFCFLDIRSPGLGDTAMYLCATSTGSGELFFGEGSRLTVL.

About this clone: This CDR3 is also generated by other DNA sequences in the sample. The chain employs TRBV9 and TRBJ2-7; D unclear. This CDR3 comprises 14 residues. The germline V and J ends were trimmed by 2 bases and 0 bases, with 9 bases remaining between them. Germline CDR1 reads SGDLS; CDR2 reads YYNGEE. The CDR3 is CASSVDPDSYEQYF. In nucleotides, the CDR3 is TGTGCCAGCAGCGTCGATCCGGACTCCTACGAGCAGTACTTC.

The rearrangement joins TRBV5-1 to TRBJ2-1, with D tentatively TRBD1 (6 bases). The germline V gene has CDR1 SGHRS and CDR2 YFSETQ. V lost 3 bases, J lost 2 bases, and 12 bases lay in between. The length of the CDR3 is 15 residues. The CDR3 loop reads CASSSGDGAYNEQFF. The CDR3, as DNA: TGCGCCAGCAGCTCAGGGGACGGGGCCTACAATGAGCAGTTCTTC.

This chain uses TRBV10-2 with TRBJ2-4; unclear D gene. The CDR3 is 15 amino acids. Germline V gene lookup returns CDR1 WSHSY and CDR2 SAAADI. V shed 5 bases and J shed 0 bases, with 11 bases lying between them. The CDR3 sequence: CASSLRALAKNIQYF. In nucleotides, the CDR3 is TGCGCCAGCAGTCTTAGGGCCTTAGCCAAAAACATTCAGTACTTC.

Points on this clone: This same CDR3 is encoded by further DNA sequences in the sample. The chain has TRBV18 and TRBJ2-5, with D possibly matching TRBD1 (6 bases). CDR1 is KGHSH, CDR2 LQKENI, per germline. The ends were cut back, 1 base at V and 2 bases at J, with 8 bases in the middle. This CDR3 region has 14 residues. CDR3 DNA sequence: TGTGCCAGCTCACCACTAAGGGGGCAAGAGACCCAGTACTTC. This sequence encodes CASSPLRGQETQYF.

Comment on this clone: Within the sample, other DNA sequences also encode this same CDR3. V is TRBV27 and J is TRBJ2-7; either TRBD1 or TRBD2 may supply D (5 bases each). The V end lost 3 bases, the J end lost 4 bases, and 13 bases lay between the germline ends. This CDR3 is built from 14 residues. The V gene's germline CDR1 is MNHEY and CDR2 SMNVEV (reference sequence). The CDR3: CASSLSGGSYEQYF. The DNA for the CDR3 is TGTGCCAGCAGTTTGAGTGGGGGAAGTTACGAGCAGTACTTC.

The chain couples TRBV18 to TRBJ1-2; tentative D call: TRBD1 (6 bases). Germline V gene data show CDR1 as KGHSH and CDR2 as LQKENI. Trimming removed 6 bases from V and 3 bases from J, with 8 bases in between. CDR3 size: 12 residues. In DNA form, the CDR3 reads TGTGCCAGCTCGGACAGATACTATGGCTACACCTTC. Amino acids: CASSDRYYGYTF.

This chain uses TRBV11-2 with TRBJ2-2; D gene ambiguous. The V and J ends lost 5 bases and 6 bases respectively, with 16 bases between them. The CDR3 has 15 amino acids. From germline, CDR1 is SGHAT and CDR2 FQNNGV. The CDR3 coding sequence is TGTGCCAGCAGCCTCTCCCAGCTTTCTGCCGGGGAGCTGTTTTTT. It yields the protein CASSLSQLSAGELFF.